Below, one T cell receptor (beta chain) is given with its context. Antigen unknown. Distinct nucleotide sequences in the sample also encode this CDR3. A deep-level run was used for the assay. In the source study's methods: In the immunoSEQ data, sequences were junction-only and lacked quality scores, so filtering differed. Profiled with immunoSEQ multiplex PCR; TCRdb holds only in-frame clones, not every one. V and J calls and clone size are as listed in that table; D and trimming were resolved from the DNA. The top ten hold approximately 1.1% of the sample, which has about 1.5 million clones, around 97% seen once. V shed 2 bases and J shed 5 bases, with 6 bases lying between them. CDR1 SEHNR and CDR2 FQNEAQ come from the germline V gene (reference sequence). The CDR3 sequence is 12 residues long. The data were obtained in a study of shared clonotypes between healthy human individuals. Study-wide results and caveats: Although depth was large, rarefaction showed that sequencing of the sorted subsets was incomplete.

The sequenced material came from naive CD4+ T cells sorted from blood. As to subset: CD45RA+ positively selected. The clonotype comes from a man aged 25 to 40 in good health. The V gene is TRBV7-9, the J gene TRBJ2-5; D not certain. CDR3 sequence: CASSLSAETQYF. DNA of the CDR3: TGTGCCAGCAGCTTATCCGCGGAGACCCAGTACTTC.